This T cell receptor (beta chain) emerged from a study of blood T cell repertoires in COVID-19. J was trimmed by 5 bases and V by 6 bases; bases with no gene match: 6. Germline CDR1 is KGHDR and CDR2 is SFDVKD. The CDR3 has 15 amino acids. Assay: immunoSEQ multiplex PCR; the TCRdb copy retains only in-frame clones and omits some. The sample consists of fewer than 250,000 clones, 87% of them appearing once. Input material: PBMCs or T cells enriched from blood (not recorded which). This chain connects TRBV24-1 to TRBJ2-1; 10 bases align to TRBD1. This clonotype originated in a woman aged 25 to 39 with acute COVID-19. CDR3 in DNA: TGTGCCACCAGTTCTCCGGGACAGGGGAACAATGAGCAGTTCTTC. Amino acids: CATSSPGQGNNEQFF.